This paragraph reports one T cell receptor (beta chain). The data were obtained in a study of shared clonotypes between healthy human individuals. Positively selected for CCR7, the CD45RO-negative cells used as naive CD8 cells excluded terminally differentiated effector memory CD45RA+ cells. Using immunoSEQ multiplex PCR, the repertoire was profiled, and TCRdb retains in-frame clones only, with some absent. The sample has around 2,000,000 clones, about 92% seen once; the top ten hold over 1.5%. V dropped 2 bases and J dropped 6; count of bases not matched to a gene: 10. Per the germline V gene, CDR1 is SEHNR and CDR2 is FQNEAQ (reference sequence). The CDR3 extends over 17 amino acids.

The sequencing sample was made of naive CD8+ T cells from PBMCs. The sequence was obtained from a man between 18 and 29 years old in good health. Some clones in this sample may be carry-over from other donors' samples. V gene TRBV7-9 combines with J gene TRBJ2-2, with 9 bases aligning to TRBD2. The CDR3 nucleotides read TGTGCCAGCAGCTTAACGGATCTAGCGGGAAGGGCCGGGGAGCTGTTTTTT. It is translated as CASSLTDLAGRAGELFF. The complete variable domain, with remaining parts taken from reference TRBV7-9 and TRBJ2-2, reads DTGVSQNPRHKITKRGQNVTFRCDPISEHNRLYWYRQTLGQGPEFLTYFQNEAQLEKSRLLSDRFSAERPKGSFSTLEIQRTEQGDSAMYLCASSLTDLAGRAGELFFGEGSRLTVL.